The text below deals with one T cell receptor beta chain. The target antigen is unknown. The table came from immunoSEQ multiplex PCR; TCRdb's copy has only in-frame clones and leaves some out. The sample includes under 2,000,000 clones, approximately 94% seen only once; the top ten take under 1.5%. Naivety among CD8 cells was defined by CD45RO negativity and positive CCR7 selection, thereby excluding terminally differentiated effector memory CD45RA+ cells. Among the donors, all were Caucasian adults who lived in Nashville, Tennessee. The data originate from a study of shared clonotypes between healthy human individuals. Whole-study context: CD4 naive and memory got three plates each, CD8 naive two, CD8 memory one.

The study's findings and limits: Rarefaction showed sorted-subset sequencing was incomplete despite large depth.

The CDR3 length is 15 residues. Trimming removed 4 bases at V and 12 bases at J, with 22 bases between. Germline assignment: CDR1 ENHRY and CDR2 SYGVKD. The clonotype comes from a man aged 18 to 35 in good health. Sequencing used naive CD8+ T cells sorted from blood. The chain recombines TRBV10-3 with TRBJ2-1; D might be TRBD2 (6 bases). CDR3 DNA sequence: TGTGCCATCAGTGCCCCCGGGACTCCGAAAGAAGCGCAGTTCTTC. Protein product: CAISAPGTPKEAQFF.